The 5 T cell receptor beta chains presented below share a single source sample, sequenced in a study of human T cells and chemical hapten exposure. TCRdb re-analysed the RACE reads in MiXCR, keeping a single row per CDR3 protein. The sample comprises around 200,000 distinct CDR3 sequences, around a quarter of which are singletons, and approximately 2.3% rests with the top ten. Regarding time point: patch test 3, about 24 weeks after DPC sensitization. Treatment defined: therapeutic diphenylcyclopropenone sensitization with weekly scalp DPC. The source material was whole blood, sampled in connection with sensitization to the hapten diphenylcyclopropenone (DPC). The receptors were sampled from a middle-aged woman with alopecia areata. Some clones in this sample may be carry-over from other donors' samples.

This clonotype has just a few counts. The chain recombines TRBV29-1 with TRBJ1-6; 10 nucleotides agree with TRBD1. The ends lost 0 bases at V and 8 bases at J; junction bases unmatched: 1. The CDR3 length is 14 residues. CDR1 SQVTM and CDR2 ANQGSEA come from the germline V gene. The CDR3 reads CSVEDGTGDSPLHF. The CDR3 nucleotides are TGCAGCGTTGAAGATGGGACAGGGGATTCACCCCTCCACTTT.

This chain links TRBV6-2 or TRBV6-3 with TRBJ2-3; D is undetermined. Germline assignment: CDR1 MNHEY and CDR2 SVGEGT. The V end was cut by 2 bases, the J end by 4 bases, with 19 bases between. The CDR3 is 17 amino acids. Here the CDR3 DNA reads TGTGCCAGCAGTTACCAGTCCGCGTTGGGGTGGGCAGATACGCAGTATTTT. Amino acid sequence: CASSYQSALGWADTQYF.

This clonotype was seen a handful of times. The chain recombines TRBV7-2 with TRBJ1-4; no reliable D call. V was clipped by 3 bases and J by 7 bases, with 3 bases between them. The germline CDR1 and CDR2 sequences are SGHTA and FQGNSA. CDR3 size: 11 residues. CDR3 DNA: TGTGCCAGCAGCTTTCTTGAAAAACTGTTTTTT. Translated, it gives CASSFLEKLFF.

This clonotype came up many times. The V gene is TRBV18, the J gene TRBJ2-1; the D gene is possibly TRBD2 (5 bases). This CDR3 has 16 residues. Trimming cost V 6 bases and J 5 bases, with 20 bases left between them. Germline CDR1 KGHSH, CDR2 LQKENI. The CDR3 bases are TGTGCCAGCTCGCTTAGCGCACCGGGTAACAACAATGAGCAGTTCTTC. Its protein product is CASSLSAPGNNNEQFF.

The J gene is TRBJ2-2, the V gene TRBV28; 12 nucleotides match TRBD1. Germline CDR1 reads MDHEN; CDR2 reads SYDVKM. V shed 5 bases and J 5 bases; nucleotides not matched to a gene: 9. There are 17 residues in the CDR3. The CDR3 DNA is TGTGCCAGCAGTCCGACCGGGACAGGGGGCCGGACCGGGGAGCTGTTTTTT. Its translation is CASSPTGTGGRTGELFF.